This entry lists 6 T cell receptor beta chains sequenced from one sample in a study of Ad26.COV2.S vaccination and SARS-CoV-2 variants. Profiling relied on immunoSEQ multiplex PCR, and the TCRdb table lists in-frame clones only, not all of them. This sample has about 240,000 clones, with roughly 90% found just once. The treatment here: roughly 20 received Ad26.COV2.S at low or high dose, single or two shots; about 5 received placebo; per-sample allocation not given. Sample collection was performed on day 63 after the first vaccine or placebo injection. The sequences come from peripheral blood, collected in a trial of Ad26.COV2.S vaccine versus placebo. The source is a person between 18 and 65 years old who received the Ad26.COV2.S COVID-19 vaccine or a placebo.

CDR3 coding DNA: TGTGCCAGCAGCGTAGCAGGGGGTAGTGGGGAGACCCAGTACTTC. This codes for CASSVAGGSGETQYF. The rearrangement uses TRBV9 and TRBJ2-5; 7 nucleotides align to TRBD1. This CDR3 comprises 15 residues. The germline CDR1 and CDR2 sequences are SGDLS and YYNGEE. The V gene end was trimmed by 0 bases and the J gene end by 5 bases; junction bases not matched to a gene: 7.

The genes are TRBV6-5 and TRBJ1-5; D is ambiguous. Per germline, CDR1 MNHEY and CDR2 SVGAGI. CDR3 length: 15 residues. The V end lost 6 bases, the J end lost 7 bases, and 19 bases lay between the germline ends. The CDR3 is CASRPLGGMGQPQHF. CDR3 bases: TGTGCCAGCAGACCCCTGGGAGGGATGGGGCAGCCCCAGCATTTT.

The rearrangement uses TRBV27 and TRBJ2-2; 8 bases are a match to TRBD1. This CDR3 has 15 amino acids. After removal of 6 bases from V and 3 bases from J, the junction contained 6 bases not matched to a gene. In germline, CDR1 is MNHEY, CDR2 SMNVEV (reference sequence). CDR3 sequence (DNA): TGTGCCAGCAGCCGGGACAGGTCGGACACCGGGGAGCTGTTTTTT. The encoded protein is CASSRDRSDTGELFF.

CDR3 DNA sequence: TGTGCCAGCCTCAGGAAGGACAGTTCGATCTACGAGCAGTACTTC. This gives the protein CASLRKDSSIYEQYF. The chain has TRBV28 and TRBJ2-7, with a weak D call TRBD1 (6 bases). Germline loops: CDR1 MDHEN, CDR2 SYDVKM. Trimming removed 8 bases at V and 3 bases at J, with 20 bases between. CDR3 length: 15 amino acids.

This chain uses TRBV3-1 (or the pseudogene TRBV3-2) with TRBJ1-5, with D hard to call. CDR3 size: 17 residues. The germline V gene encodes CDR1 LGHDT and CDR2 YNNKEL (reference sequence). V lost 4 bases to trimming and J lost 4 bases, with 20 bases between them. The CDR3 DNA follows: TGTGCCAGCAGCCCATTCGATCCGGACCTACTGAATCAGCCCCAGCATTTT. Translated, it gives CASSPFDPDLLNQPQHF.

The V call is TRBV9, the J call TRBJ2-3, with no clear D. Between the trimmed V and J ends, which lost 2 bases and 5 bases, there was a span of 21 bases. Looked up from germline, CDR1 is SGDLS and CDR2 is YYNGEE. The CDR3 is 17 amino acids. The CDR3: CASSVSWDSPLLDTQYF. CDR3 sequence (DNA): TGTGCCAGCAGCGTTTCCTGGGATTCCCCGTTACTAGATACGCAGTATTTT.